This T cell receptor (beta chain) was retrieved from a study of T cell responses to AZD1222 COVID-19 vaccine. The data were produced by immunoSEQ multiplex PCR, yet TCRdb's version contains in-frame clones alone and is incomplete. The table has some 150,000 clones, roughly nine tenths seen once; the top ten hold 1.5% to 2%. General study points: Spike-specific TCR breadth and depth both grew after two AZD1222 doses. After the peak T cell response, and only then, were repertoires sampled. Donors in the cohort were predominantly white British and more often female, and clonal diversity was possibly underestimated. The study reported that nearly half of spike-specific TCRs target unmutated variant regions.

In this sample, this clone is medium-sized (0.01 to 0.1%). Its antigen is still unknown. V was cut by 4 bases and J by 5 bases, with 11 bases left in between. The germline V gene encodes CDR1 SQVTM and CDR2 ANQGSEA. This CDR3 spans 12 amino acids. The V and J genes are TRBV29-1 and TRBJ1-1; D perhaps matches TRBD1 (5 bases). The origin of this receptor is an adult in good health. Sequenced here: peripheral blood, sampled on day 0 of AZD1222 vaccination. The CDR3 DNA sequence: TGCAGCGTTGCGGGGTCAGGGACTGAAGCTTTCTTT. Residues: CSVAGSGTEAFF.